The TCR beta chain under discussion was sequenced for a study of T cell responses to AZD1222 COVID-19 vaccine. Findings of the study overall: Clonal diversity was possibly underestimated, and the donors were mostly white British, with more females. Only a handful of AZD1222 recipients, roughly 6 in all, had baseline seropositivity. Once two AZD1222 doses were given, Spike-specific TCR breadth and depth went up.

The repertoire was sequenced with immunoSEQ multiplex PCR; TCRdb's copy has only in-frame clones and lacks some. The sample lists 70,000 to 95,000 clones, almost 90% occurring once. Trimming took 4 bases from V and 5 from J; bases not matched to a gene: 7. CDR1 and CDR2 from the germline V gene are SGHDT and YYEEEE. The length of the CDR3 is 14 residues. Of note for this clone: Its antigen is not identified.

The TCR comes from an adult who received the AZD1222 COVID-19 vaccine. The sequences come from peripheral blood, collected 28 days after the second AZD1222 dose. The gene calls are TRBV5-6 and TRBJ2-5, with TRBD1 matching 8 bases. Here the CDR3 reads CASSHQGARETQYF. As DNA, the CDR3 is TGTGCCAGCAGCCACCAGGGGGCTCGGGAGACCCAGTACTTC.